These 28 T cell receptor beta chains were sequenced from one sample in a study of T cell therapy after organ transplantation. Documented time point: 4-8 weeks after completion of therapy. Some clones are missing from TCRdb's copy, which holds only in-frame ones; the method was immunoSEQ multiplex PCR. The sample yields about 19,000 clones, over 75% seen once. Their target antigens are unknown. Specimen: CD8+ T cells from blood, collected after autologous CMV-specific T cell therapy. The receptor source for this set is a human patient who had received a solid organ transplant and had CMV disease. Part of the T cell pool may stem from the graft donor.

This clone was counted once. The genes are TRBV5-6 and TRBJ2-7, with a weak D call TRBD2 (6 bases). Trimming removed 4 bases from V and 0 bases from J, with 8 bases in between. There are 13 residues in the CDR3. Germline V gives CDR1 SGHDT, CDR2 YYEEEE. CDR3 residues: CASSPTSSYEQYF. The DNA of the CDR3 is TGTGCCAGCAGCCCGACTAGCTCCTACGAGCAGTACTTC.

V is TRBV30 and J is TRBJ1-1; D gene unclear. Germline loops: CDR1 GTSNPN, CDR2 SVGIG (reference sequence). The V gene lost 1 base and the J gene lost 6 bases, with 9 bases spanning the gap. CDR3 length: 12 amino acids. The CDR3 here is CAWSAGPSEAFF. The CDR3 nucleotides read TGTGCCTGGAGTGCCGGACCGTCTGAAGCTTTCTTT. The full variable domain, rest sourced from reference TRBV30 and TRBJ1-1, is SQTIHQWPATLVQPVGSPLSLECTVEGTSNPNLYWYRQAAGRGLQLLFYSVGIGQISSEVPQNLSASRPQDRQFILSSKKLLLSDSGFYLCAWSAGPSEAFFGQGTRLTVV.

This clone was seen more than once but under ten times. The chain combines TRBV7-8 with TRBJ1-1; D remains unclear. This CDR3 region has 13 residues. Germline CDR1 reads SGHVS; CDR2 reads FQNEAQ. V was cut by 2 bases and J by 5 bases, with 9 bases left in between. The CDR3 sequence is CASSLQPQTEAFF. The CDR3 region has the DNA TGTGCCAGCAGCTTACAACCTCAAACTGAAGCTTTCTTT. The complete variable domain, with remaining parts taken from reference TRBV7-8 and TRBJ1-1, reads GAGVSQSPRYKVAKRGQDVALRCDPISGHVSLFWYQQALGQGPEFLTYFQNEAQLDKSGLPSDRFFAERPEGSVSTLKIQRTQQEDSAVYLCASSLQPQTEAFFGQGTRLTVV.

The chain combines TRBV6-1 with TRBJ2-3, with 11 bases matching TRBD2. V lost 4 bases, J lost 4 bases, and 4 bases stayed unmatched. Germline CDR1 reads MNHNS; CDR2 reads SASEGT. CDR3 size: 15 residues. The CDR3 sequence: CASSVGTSGSDTQYF. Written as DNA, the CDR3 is TGTGCCAGCAGTGTAGGGACTAGCGGCTCAGATACGCAGTATTTT.

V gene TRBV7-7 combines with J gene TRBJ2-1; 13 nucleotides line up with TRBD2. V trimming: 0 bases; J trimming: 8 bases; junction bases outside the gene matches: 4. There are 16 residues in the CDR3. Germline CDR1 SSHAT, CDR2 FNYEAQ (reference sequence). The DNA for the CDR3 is TGTGCCAGCAGCTTAGCCGGGACTAGCGGGAACGATGAGCAGTTCTTC. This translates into CASSLAGTSGNDEQFF.

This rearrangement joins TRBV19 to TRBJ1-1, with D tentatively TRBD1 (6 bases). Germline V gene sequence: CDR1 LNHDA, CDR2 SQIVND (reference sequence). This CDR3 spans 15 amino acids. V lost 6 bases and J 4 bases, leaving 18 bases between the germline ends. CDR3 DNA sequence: TGTGCCAGTAGCGAACAGGGTTTCATCCCCACTGAAGCTTTCTTT. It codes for CASSEQGFIPTEAFF.

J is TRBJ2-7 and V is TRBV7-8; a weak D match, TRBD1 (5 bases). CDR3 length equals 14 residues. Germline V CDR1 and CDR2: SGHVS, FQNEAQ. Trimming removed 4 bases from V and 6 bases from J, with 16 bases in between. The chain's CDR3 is CASSSRIDSLEQYF. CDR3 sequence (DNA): TGTGCCAGCAGCTCAAGGATAGACAGCCTCGAGCAGTACTTC.

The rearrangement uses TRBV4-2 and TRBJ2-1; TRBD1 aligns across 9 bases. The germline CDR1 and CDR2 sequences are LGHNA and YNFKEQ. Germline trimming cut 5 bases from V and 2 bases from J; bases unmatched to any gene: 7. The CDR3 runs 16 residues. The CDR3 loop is CASSLTQGATYNEQFF. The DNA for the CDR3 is TGTGCCAGCAGCTTAACACAGGGGGCGACCTACAATGAGCAGTTCTTC.

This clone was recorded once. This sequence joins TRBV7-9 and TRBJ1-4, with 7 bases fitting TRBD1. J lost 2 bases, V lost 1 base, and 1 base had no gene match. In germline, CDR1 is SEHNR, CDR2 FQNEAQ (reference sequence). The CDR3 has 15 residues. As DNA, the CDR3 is TGTGCCAGCAGCTTAGGACAGGGCACTAATGAAAAACTGTTTTTT. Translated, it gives CASSLGQGTNEKLFF.

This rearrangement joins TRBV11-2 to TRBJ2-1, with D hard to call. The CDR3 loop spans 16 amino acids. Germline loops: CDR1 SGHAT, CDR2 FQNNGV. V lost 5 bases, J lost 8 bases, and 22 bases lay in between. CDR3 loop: CASSPRFRTHVYEQFF. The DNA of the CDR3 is TGTGCCAGCAGCCCTCGTTTCAGGACCCATGTATATGAGCAGTTCTTC.

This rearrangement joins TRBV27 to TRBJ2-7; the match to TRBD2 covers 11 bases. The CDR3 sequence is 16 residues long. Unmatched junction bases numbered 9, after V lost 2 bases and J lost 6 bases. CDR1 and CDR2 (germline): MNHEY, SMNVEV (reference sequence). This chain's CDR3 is CASSLLLAGGESEQYF. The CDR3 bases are TGTGCCAGCAGTTTACTTCTAGCGGGAGGTGAGAGCGAGCAGTACTTC.

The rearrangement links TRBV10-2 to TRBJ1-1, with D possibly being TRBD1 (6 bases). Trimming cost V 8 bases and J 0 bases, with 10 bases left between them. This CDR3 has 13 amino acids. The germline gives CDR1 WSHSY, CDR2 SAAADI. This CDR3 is CASRGGLNTEAFF. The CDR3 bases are TGCGCCAGCCGGGGGGGCTTGAACACTGAAGCTTTCTTT.

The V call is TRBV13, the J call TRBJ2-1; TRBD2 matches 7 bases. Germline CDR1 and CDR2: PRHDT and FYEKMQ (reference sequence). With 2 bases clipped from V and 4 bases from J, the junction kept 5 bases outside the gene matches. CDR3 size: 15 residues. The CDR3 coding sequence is TGTGCCAGCAGCTTATCGGCTAGCGGTTACAATGAGCAGTTCTTC. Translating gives CASSLSASGYNEQFF.

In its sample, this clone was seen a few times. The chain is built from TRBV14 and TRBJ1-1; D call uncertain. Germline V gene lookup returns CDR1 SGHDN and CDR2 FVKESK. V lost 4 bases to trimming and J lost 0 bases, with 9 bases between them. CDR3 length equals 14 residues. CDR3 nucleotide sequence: TGTGCCAGCAGCCTGAGTATTATGAACACTGAAGCTTTCTTT. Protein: CASSLSIMNTEAFF.

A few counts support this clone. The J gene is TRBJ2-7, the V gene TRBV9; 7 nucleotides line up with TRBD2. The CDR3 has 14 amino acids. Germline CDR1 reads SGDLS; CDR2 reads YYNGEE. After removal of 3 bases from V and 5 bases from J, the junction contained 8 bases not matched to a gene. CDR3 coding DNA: TGTGCCAGCAGCGGGGAGGGGCGTTGGGACGAGCAGTACTTC. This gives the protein CASSGEGRWDEQYF.

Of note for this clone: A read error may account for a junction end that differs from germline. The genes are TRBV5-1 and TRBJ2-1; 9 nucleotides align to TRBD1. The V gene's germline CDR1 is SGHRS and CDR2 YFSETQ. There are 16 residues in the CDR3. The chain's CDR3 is CASSLTQGATYNEQFF. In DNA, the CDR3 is TGTGCCAGCAGCTTAACACAGGGGGCGACCTACAATGAGCAGTTCTTC.

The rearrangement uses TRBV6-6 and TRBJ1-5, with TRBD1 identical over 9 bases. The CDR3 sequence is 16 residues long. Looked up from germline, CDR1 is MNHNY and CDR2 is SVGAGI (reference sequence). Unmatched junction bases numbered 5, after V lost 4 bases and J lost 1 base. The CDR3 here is CASSFPDRGSNQPQHF. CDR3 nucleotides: TGTGCCAGCAGTTTCCCGGACAGGGGAAGCAATCAGCCCCAGCATTTT.

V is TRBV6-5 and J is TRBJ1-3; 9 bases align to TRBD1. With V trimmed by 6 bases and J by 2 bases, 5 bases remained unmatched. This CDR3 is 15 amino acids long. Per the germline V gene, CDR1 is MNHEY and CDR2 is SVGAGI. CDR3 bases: TGTGCCAGCAGGACAGGGACAGGGACTGGAAACACCATATATTTT. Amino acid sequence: CASRTGTGTGNTIYF.

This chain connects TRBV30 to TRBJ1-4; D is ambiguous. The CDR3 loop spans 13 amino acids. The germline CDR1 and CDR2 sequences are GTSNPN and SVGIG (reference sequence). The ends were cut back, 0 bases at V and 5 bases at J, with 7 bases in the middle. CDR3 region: CAWSVAENEKLFF. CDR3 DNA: TGTGCCTGGAGTGTAGCAGAAAATGAAAAACTGTTTTTT.

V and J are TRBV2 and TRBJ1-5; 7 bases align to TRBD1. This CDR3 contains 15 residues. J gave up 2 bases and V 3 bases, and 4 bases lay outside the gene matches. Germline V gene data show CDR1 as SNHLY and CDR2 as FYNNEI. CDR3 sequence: CASSDKGAGNQPQHF. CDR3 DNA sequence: TGTGCCAGCAGTGATAAGGGGGCAGGCAATCAGCCCCAGCATTTT.

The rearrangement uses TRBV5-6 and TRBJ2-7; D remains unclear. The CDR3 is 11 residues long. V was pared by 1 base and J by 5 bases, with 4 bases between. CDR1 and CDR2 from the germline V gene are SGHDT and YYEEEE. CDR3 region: CASSLTHEQYF. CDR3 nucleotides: TGTGCCAGCAGCTTGACCCACGAGCAGTACTTC. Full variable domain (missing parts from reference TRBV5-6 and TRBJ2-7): DAGVTQSPTHLIKTRGQQVTLRCSPKSGHDTVSWYQQALGQGPQFIFQYYEEEERQRGNFPDRFSGHQFPNYSSELNVNALLLGDSALYLCASSLTHEQYFGPGTRLTVT.

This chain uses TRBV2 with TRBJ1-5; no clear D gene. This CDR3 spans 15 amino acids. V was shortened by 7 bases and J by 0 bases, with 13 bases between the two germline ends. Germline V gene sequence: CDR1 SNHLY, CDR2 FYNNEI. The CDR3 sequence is CASTPDLYSNQPQHF. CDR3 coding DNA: TGTGCCAGCACCCCGGACCTTTATAGCAATCAGCCCCAGCATTTT.

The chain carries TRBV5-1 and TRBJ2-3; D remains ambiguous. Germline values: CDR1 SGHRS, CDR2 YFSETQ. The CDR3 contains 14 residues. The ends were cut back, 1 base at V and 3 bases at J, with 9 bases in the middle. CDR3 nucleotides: TGCGCCAGCAGCTTGCTTAGCCGGACAGATACGCAGTATTTT. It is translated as CASSLLSRTDTQYF.

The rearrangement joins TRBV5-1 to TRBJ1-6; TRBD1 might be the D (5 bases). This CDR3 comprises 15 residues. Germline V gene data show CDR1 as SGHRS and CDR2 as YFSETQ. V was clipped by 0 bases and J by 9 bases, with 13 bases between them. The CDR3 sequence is CASSLGIGTGSPLHF. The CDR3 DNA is TGCGCCAGCAGCTTGGGTATAGGGACGGGTTCACCCCTCCACTTT.

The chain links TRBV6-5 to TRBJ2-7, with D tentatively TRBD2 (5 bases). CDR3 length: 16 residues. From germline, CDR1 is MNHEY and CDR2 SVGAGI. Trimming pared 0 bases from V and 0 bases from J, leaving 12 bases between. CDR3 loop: CASSYSAGESSYEQYF. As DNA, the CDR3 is TGTGCCAGCAGTTACTCCGCCGGGGAGAGCTCCTACGAGCAGTACTTC.

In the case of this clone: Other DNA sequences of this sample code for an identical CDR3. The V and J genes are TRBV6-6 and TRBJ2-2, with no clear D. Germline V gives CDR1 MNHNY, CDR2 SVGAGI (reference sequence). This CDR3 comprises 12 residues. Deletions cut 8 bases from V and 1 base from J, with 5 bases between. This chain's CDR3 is CASRQNTGELFF. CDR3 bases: TGTGCCAGCCGGCAGAACACCGGGGAGCTGTTTTTT.

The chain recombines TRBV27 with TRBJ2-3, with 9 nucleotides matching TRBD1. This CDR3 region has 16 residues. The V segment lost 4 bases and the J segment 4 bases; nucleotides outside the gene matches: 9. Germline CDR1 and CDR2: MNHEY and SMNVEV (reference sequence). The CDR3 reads CASSYPTGGYADTQYF. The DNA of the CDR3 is TGTGCCAGCAGTTACCCGACAGGGGGGTACGCAGATACGCAGTATTTT.

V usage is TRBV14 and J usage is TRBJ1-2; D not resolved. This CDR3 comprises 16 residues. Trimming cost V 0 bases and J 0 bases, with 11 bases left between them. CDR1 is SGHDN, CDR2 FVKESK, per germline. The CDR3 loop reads CASSQDTAGANYGYTF. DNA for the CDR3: TGTGCCAGCAGCCAAGATACGGCAGGAGCTAACTATGGCTACACCTTC.